Following are 18 T cell receptor beta chains from one sample sequenced in a study of CD8+ T cells in alopecia areata. Described treatment: oral pan-JAK inhibitor, 5-10 mg twice daily. RNA was extracted and reverse transcribed into cDNA as the sequencing template. Produced via immunoSEQ multiplex PCR; TCRdb's table is partial and in-frame only. The sample has about 200,000 clones; 55% to 70% are singletons. Specimen: CD4+ T cells sorted from blood, collected at week 24, from a patient treated with tofacitinib. Receptors originate from a human donor with alopecia areata.

Comment on this clone: A read error is possible here, since a much larger clone lies one base away. The CDR3 loop is CASSPAYEQYF. In nucleotides, the CDR3 is TGTGCCAGCAGCCCCGCCTACGAGCAGTACTTC. The chain has TRBV7-9 and TRBJ2-7, with unresolved D. The length of the CDR3 is 11 residues. The V and J ends lost 5 bases and 2 bases respectively, with 4 bases between them. Germline CDR1 and CDR2: SEHNR and FQNEAQ (reference sequence).

This CDR3 is CASQLKVSGGSSYEQYF. The DNA for the CDR3 is TGTGCCAGCCAACTTAAGGTTAGCGGGGGGAGCTCCTACGAGCAGTACTTC. V is TRBV2 and J is TRBJ2-7, with 10 bases fitting TRBD2. Per the germline V gene, CDR1 is SNHLY and CDR2 is FYNNEI. V dropped 8 bases and J dropped 0; count of bases not matched to a gene: 13. The CDR3 runs to 17 residues. The complete variable domain, with remaining parts taken from reference TRBV2 and TRBJ2-7, reads EPEVTQTPSHQVTQMGQEVILRCVPISNHLYFYWYRQILGQKVEFLVSFYNNEISEKSEIFDDQFSVERPDGSNFTLKIRSTKLEDSAMYFCASQLKVSGGSSYEQYFGPGTRLTVT.

The chain has TRBV7-2 and TRBJ2-7, with a possible D match to TRBD1 (6 bases). CDR1 SGHTA and CDR2 FQGNSA come from the germline V gene. V was pared by 1 base and J by 5 bases, with 15 bases between. There are 15 residues in the CDR3. CDR3 DNA sequence: TGTGCCAGCAGCTTAGTGGTGGGGGCCAGACACGAGCAGTACTTC. It codes for CASSLVVGARHEQYF.

Here the CDR3 reads CASSGGGSTDTQYF. Here the CDR3 DNA reads TGTGCCAGCAGCGGCGGGGGTAGCACAGATACGCAGTATTTT. The chain uses TRBV9 and TRBJ2-3; 7 bases line up with TRBD2. This CDR3 has 14 amino acids. The ends lost 3 bases at V and 0 bases at J; junction bases unmatched: 1. Germline V gene lookup returns CDR1 SGDLS and CDR2 YYNGEE.

V and J are TRBV30 and TRBJ2-1; tentatively, D is TRBD1 (5 bases). V lost 0 bases and J lost 6, with 12 bases in between. The CDR3 totals 14 residues. Germline V gene sequence: CDR1 GTSNPN, CDR2 SVGIG (reference sequence). The CDR3 DNA sequence: TGTGCCTGGAGTGTACCTCCAGGGCGCAATGAGCAGTTCTTC. Translated: CAWSVPPGRNEQFF.

This clone was recorded only once. This chain uses TRBV5-1 with TRBJ2-5, with D perhaps TRBD1 (6 bases). Trimming removed 3 bases from V and 2 bases from J, with 11 bases in between. Germline CDR1 SGHRS, CDR2 YFSETQ. The CDR3 is made up of 14 amino acids. The CDR3 protein is CASSSGQWQETQYF. CDR3 nucleotides: TGCGCCAGCAGCTCAGGACAGTGGCAAGAGACCCAGTACTTC.

The chain couples TRBV15 to TRBJ1-1; TRBD1 agrees at 8 bases. The germline V gene has CDR1 LNHNV and CDR2 YYDKDF (reference sequence). The CDR3 has 15 amino acids. Losses at the gene ends were 6 bases for V and 1 base for J; bases not matched to a gene: 7. The CDR3 DNA is TGTGCCACCAGGAGACAGGGGAGTCGGAACACTGAAGCTTTCTTT. Translating gives CATRRQGSRNTEAFF.

The V gene is TRBV20-1, the J gene TRBJ1-1, with a possible D match to TRBD1 (6 bases). The CDR3 spans 11 residues. Deletions cut 6 bases from V and 7 bases from J, with 12 bases between. CDR1 and CDR2 from the germline V gene are DFQATT and SNEGSKA (reference sequence). CDR3 loop: CSARPTGEAFF. The DNA of the CDR3 is TGCAGTGCCAGGCCGACAGGTGAAGCTTTCTTT.

The gene calls are TRBV28 and TRBJ1-1; unclear D gene. This CDR3 comprises 13 residues. The V gene lost 3 bases and the J gene lost 1 base, with 6 bases spanning the gap. Germline V gene lookup returns CDR1 MDHEN and CDR2 SYDVKM. The CDR3 DNA reads as TGTGCCAGCAGTTTTGGTTGGAACACTGAAGCTTTCTTT. It translates to CASSFGWNTEAFF.

The CDR3 DNA follows: TGCGCCAGCAGCCAAGAACCCGGGAACTATGGCTACACCTTC. Its translation: CASSQEPGNYGYTF. The rearrangement links TRBV4-3 to TRBJ1-2; D is uncertain. V shed 0 bases and J shed 2 bases, with 7 bases lying between them. CDR1 and CDR2 from the germline V gene are LGHNA and YSLEER. The length of the CDR3 is 14 residues.

This rearrangement joins TRBV30 to TRBJ1-3; D uncertain. Germline V gene data show CDR1 as GTSNPN and CDR2 as SVGIG (reference sequence). This CDR3 region has 15 residues. Trimming cost V 0 bases and J 8 bases, with 17 bases left between them. CDR3 DNA sequence: TGTGCCTGGAGTGTAGGGCCCACCGCATTGGACACCATATATTTT. This sequence encodes CAWSVGPTALDTIYF.

The chain couples TRBV14 to TRBJ2-6; no clear D. CDR1 is SGHDN and CDR2 is FVKESK in the germline V gene. The CDR3 contains 15 residues. Trimming removed 5 bases at V and 7 bases at J, with 15 bases between. Here the CDR3 DNA reads TGTGCCAGCAGCGGGATACGTGGAGATGCCAACGTCCTGACTTTC. This codes for CASSGIRGDANVLTF. Complete variable domain (other parts from reference TRBV14 and TRBJ2-6): EAGVTQFPSHSVIEKGQTVTLRCDPISGHDNLYWYRRVMGKEIKFLLHFVKESKQDESGMPNNRFLAERTGGTYSTLKVQPAELEDSGVYFCASSGIRGDANVLTFGAGSRLTVL.

This clone has a handful of counts. The gene calls are TRBV7-9 and TRBJ2-2; 8 bases fit TRBD1. CDR3 size: 17 residues. The V gene's germline CDR1 is SEHNR and CDR2 FQNEAQ (reference sequence). Trimming removed 5 bases from V and 5 bases from J; junction bases left unmatched: 13. The CDR3 DNA follows: TGTGCCAGCAGCCCGACAGGGGCGGTTTTATGGACCGGGGAGCTGTTTTTT. Its protein is CASSPTGAVLWTGELFF.

This clone occurred a few times. The V gene is TRBV29-1, the J gene TRBJ2-7; 7 bases agree with TRBD1. Germline CDR1 SQVTM, CDR2 ANQGSEA. The CDR3 is 14 residues long. V lost 4 bases to trimming and J lost 0 bases; unmatched junction nucleotides: 6. The CDR3 is CSVVTGTSSYEQYF. DNA of the CDR3: TGCAGCGTTGTGACAGGGACAAGCTCCTACGAGCAGTACTTC.

The chain combines TRBV4-3 with TRBJ1-1; possible D gene TRBD1, 5 bases. V shed 0 bases and J shed 7 bases, with 18 bases lying between them. The CDR3 has 16 amino acids. Germline V CDR1 and CDR2: LGHNA, YSLEER. CDR3 coding DNA: TGCGCCAGCAGCCAAGAAGTGGTGCGGGGAGGGGATGAAGCTTTCTTT. It encodes CASSQEVVRGGDEAFF.

CDR3 sequence: CASSLLSYGRGYGYTF. CDR3 coding DNA: TGTGCCAGCAGCTTATTGTCGTATGGCAGGGGGTATGGCTACACCTTC. The rearrangement links TRBV13 to TRBJ1-2; 7 bases fit TRBD1. CDR3 size: 16 residues. V was pared by 2 bases and J by 5 bases, with 11 bases of the junction left unmatched. Germline CDR1 reads PRHDT; CDR2 reads FYEKMQ (reference sequence).

The chain combines TRBV6-5 with TRBJ1-3; D is unresolved. CDR3 length: 15 amino acids. Germline CDR1 MNHEY, CDR2 SVGAGI. Trimming took off 4 bases at V and 0 bases at J, with 10 bases between the two ends. As DNA, the CDR3 is TGTGCCAGCAGTTCGATCAAGAACTCTGGAAACACCATATATTTT. It translates to CASSSIKNSGNTIYF.

The table lists this clone with a few counts. The chain recombines TRBV5-4 with TRBJ1-2; 8 bases line up with TRBD1. V lost 0 bases and J lost 6; bases outside the gene matches: 7. The CDR3 has 15 amino acids. Germline CDR1 and CDR2: SGHNT and YYREEE (reference sequence). CDR3 sequence: CASSLGSQGADGYTF. The CDR3 region has the DNA TGTGCCAGCAGCTTGGGATCCCAGGGGGCTGATGGCTACACCTTC.